This paragraph covers one T cell receptor beta chain sequence. The J segment lost 6 bases and the V segment lost 3 bases, leaving 2 bases of the junction unmatched. Germline V lookup: CDR1 LGHNT, CDR2 FRNRAP. The CDR3 totals 15 residues. The data are from a study of blood T cell repertoires in COVID-19. Study summary: Acute and convalescent COVID-19 samples came from the United States, Italy and Spain.

Participants, about 18 to 95 years old, spanned fewer than 25 US areas. Assay used: immunoSEQ multiplex PCR; TCRdb lists only in-frame clones, some missing. The table has 350,000 or so clones, 80% to 90% seen once; the top ten hold roughly 4%. V usage is TRBV12-5 and J usage is TRBJ2-1, with 13 positions matching TRBD2. The TCR was taken from a middle-aged woman with acute COVID-19. Material for sequencing was PBMCs or T cells enriched from blood (not recorded which). For the CDR3, the DNA is TGTGCTAGTGGTTTCGGACTAGCGGGAGCCAATGAGCAGTTCTTC. Protein sequence: CASGFGLAGANEQFF.